This T cell receptor beta chain was recorded in a study of technical replicates of blood from a handful of donors. Assay used: immunoSEQ multiplex PCR; TCRdb lists only in-frame clones, some missing. The profile covers about 56,000 clones, with roughly 95% appearing a single time and about 3% taken by the ten largest. The length of the CDR3 is 16 residues. The trim removed 6 bases at V and 3 bases at J, leaving 8 bases unmatched. Germline CDR1 ENHRY, CDR2 SYGVKD. Specimen: PBMCs. The genes are TRBV10-3 and TRBJ2-2, with 9 positions matching TRBD2. The TCR was taken from a human donor in good health. Some clones in this sample may be carry-over from other donors' samples. CDR3 sequence reads: CAIRPSSGIDTGELFF. In DNA, the CDR3 is TGTGCCATCAGGCCTTCTAGCGGGATAGACACCGGGGAGCTGTTTTTT.